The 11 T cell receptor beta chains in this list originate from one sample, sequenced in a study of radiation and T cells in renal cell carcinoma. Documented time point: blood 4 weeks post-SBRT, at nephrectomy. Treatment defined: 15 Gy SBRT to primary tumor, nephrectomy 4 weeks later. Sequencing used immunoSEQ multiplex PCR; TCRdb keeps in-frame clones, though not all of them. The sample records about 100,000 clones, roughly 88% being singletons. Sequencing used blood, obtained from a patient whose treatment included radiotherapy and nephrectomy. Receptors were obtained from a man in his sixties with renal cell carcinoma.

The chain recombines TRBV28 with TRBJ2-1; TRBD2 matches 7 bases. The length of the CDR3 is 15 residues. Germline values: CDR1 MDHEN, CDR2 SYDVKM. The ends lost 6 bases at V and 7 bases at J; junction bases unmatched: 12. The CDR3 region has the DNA TGTGCCAGCAGCCCTAGAGGAGCGGGATGGAATGAGCAGTTCTTC. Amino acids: CASSPRGAGWNEQFF.

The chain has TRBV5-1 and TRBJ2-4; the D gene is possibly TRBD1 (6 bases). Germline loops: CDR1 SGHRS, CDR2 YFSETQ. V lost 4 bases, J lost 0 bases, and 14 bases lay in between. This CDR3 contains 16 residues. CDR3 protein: CASSAGQQLAKNIQYF. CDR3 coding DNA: TGCGCCAGCAGCGCTGGACAGCAACTAGCCAAAAACATTCAGTACTTC. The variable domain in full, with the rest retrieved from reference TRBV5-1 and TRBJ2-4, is KAGVTQTPRYLIKTRGQQVTLSCSPISGHRSVSWYQQTPGQGLQFLFEYFSETQRNKGNFPGRFSGRQFSNSRSEMNVSTLELGDSALYLCASSAGQQLAKNIQYFGAGTRLSVL.

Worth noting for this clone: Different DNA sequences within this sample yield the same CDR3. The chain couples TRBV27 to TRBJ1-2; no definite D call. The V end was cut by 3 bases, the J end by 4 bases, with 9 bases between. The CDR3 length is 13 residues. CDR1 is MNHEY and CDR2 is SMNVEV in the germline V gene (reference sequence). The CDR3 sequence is CASSFGESYGYTF. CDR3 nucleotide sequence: TGTGCCAGCAGTTTTGGGGAATCCTATGGCTACACCTTC.

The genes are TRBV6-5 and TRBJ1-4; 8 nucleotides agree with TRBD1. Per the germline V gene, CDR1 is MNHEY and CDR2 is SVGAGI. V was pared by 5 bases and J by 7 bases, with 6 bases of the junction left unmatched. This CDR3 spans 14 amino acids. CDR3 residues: CASSTDRVGEKLFF. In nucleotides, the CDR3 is TGTGCCAGCAGTACGGACAGGGTTGGTGAAAAACTGTTTTTT.

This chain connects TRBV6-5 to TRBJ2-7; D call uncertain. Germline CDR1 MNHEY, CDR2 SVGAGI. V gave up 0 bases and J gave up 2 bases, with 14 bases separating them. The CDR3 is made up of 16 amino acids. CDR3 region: CASSYSTPARPYEQYF. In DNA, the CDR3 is TGTGCCAGCAGTTACTCGACCCCCGCCCGACCCTACGAGCAGTACTTC.

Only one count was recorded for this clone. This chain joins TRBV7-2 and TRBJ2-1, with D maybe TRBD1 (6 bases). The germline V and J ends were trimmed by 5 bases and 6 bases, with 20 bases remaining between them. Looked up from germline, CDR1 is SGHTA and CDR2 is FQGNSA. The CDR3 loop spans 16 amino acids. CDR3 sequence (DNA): TGTGCCAGCAGCCTTTGGACAGCTAATTTGGGCAATGAGCAGTTCTTC. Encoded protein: CASSLWTANLGNEQFF.

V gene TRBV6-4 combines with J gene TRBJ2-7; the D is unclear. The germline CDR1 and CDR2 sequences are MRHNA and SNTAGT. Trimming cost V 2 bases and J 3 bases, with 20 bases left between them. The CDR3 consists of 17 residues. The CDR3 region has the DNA TGTGCCAGCAGTGACCCCTTGGGCAGAAAAGAGGACTACGAGCAGTACTTC. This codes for CASSDPLGRKEDYEQYF.

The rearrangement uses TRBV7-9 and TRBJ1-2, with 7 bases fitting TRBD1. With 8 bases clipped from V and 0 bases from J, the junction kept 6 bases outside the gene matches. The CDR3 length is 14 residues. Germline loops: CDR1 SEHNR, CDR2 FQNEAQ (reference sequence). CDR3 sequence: CASGRQGPNYGYTF. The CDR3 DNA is TGTGCCAGCGGCAGACAGGGCCCTAACTATGGCTACACCTTC.

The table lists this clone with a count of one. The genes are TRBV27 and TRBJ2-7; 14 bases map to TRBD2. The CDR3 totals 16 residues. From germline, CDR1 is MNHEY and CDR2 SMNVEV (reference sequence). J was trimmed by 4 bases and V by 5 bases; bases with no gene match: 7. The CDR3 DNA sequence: TGTGCCAGCAGTGCCCCGGGACTAGCGGGAGTATACGAGCAGTACTTC. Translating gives CASSAPGLAGVYEQYF.

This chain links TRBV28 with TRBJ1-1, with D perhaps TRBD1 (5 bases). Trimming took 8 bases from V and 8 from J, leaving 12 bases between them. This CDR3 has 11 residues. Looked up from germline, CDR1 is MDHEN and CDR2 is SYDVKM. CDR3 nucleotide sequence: TGTGCCAGCCACGAGGGGAAAGAAGCTTTCTTT. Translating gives CASHEGKEAFF.

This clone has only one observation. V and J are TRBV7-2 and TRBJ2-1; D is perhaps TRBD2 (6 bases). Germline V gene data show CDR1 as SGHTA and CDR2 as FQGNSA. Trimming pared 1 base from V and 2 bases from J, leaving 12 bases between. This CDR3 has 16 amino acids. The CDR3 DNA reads TGTGCCAGCAGCTTAGATAGCGGAATTGCCTACAATGAGCAGTTCTTC. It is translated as CASSLDSGIAYNEQFF.